The present T cell receptor beta chain was sequenced within a study of cytomegalovirus exposure and HLA in healthy donors. For the study at large: Samples from HLA-typed donors yielded approximately 88 million unique TCRs in an early data release.

PCR employed 60 Vbeta and 13 Jbeta primers. TCRdb's table, derived via immunoSEQ multiplex PCR, lists solely in-frame clones and lacks some. The profile covers about 50,000 clones, with 75% to 80% appearing a single time and 2.5% to 3% taken by the ten largest. Turning to this clone: Its cognate antigen is unknown.

Germline CDR1 SEHNR, CDR2 FQNEAQ (reference sequence). This CDR3 has 12 residues. Deletions cut 5 bases from V and 7 bases from J, with 6 bases between. Study-wide results and limits: In a later analysis, a missense DCLRE1C variant was linked to TCR beta V- and J-gene trimming. Previously analyzed data showed that most TCR beta V segments were productive at a frequency of about 87% or about 30%.

This chain uses TRBV7-9 with TRBJ1-6; D ambiguous. This receptor was identified in a woman between 40 and 55 years old in good health and CMV-seropositive. Input material: PBMCs. Here the CDR3 reads CASSLRNSPLHF. The CDR3 nucleotides are TGTGCCAGCAGCCTCAGGAATTCACCCCTCCACTTT.